Listed below are T cell receptor beta chains from one sample, sequenced in a study of shared clonotypes between healthy human individuals. TCRdb's copy holds only in-frame clones and misses some; the assay was immunoSEQ multiplex PCR. This table has some 2 million clones, roughly 95% appearing once. The specimen was naive CD8+ T cells sorted from blood. These receptors were obtained from a man younger than 30 in good health. The CDR3 runs from the conserved cysteine through the conserved F or W. D genes are given only for firm matches. Rows give clone size only sometimes, using once, few, many, or a class for an expanded clone.

D gene	V gene	J gene	clone size	CDR3 DNA	CDR3 protein
NA	TRBV27	TRBJ2-1	NA	TGTGCCAGCAGTTTAGTTGGGGGGATCTACAATGAGCAGTTCTTC	CASSLVGGIYNEQFF
NA	TRBV27	TRBJ1-2	NA	TGTGCCAGCAGTTTATCACTTAACTATGGCTACACCTTC	CASSLSLNYGYTF
NA	TRBV4-1	TRBJ2-7	NA	TGCGCCAGCAGCCAATCTCACGTCGGCGAGCAGTACTTC	CASSQSHVGEQYF
TRBD1	TRBV7-9	TRBJ1-2	once	TGTGCCAGCAGCTTTGGGACAGAATTAAATAACTATGGCTACACCTTC	CASSFGTELNNYGYTF
TRBD2	TRBV11-2	TRBJ2-7	once	TGTGCCAGCAGCGGCGGGATAGCGGGAGTCGCCTATTCCTACGAGCAGTACTTC	CASSGGIAGVAYSYEQYF
TRBD1	TRBV27	TRBJ2-5	NA	TGTGCCAGCAGTCCCACGACAGGGAAGGAGACCCAGTACTTC	CASSPTTGKETQYF
NA	TRBV6-5	TRBJ2-1	NA	TGTGCCAGCAGTTACGACGGGAGCTTGGGCAATGAGCAGTTCTTC	CASSYDGSLGNEQFF
NA	TRBV13	TRBJ1-6	NA	TGTGCCAGCAGCTTGCCCGGACAGTCTTCACCCCTCCACTTT	CASSLPGQSSPLHF
NA	TRBV7-9	TRBJ2-7	NA	TGTGCCAGCAGCTCAGGGCAAACGTACGAGCAGTACTTC	CASSSGQTYEQYF
NA	TRBV9	TRBJ1-2	NA	TGTGCCAGCAGCGGCCCAGGTGGGTCCTATGGCTACACCTTC	CASSGPGGSYGYTF